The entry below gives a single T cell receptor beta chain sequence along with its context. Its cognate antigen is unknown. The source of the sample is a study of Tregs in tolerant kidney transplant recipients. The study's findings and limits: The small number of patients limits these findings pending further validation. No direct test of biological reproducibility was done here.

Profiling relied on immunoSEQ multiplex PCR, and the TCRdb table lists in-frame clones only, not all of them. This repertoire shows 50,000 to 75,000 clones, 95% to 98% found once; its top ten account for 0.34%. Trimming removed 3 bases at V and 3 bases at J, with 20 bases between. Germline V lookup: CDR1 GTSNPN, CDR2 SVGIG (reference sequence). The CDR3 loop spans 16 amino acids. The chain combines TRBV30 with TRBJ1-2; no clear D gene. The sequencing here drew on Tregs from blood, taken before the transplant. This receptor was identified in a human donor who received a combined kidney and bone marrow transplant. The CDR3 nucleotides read TGTGCCTGGAGCGAGTATGCTGGGCTCTTAGACTATGGCTACACCTTC. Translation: CAWSEYAGLLDYGYTF. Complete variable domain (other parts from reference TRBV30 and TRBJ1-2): SQTIHQWPATLVQPVGSPLSLECTVEGTSNPNLYWYRQAAGRGLQLLFYSVGIGQISSEVPQNLSASRPQDRQFILSSKKLLLSDSGFYLCAWSEYAGLLDYGYTFGSGTRLTVV.